A selection of T cell receptor beta chains follows, all from one sample in a study of long-term antiretroviral therapy in people with HIV. Assay: immunoSEQ multiplex PCR; the TCRdb copy retains only in-frame clones and omits some. The sample includes roughly 13,000 clones, 70% to 80% of them seen just once. Sequences were derived from unsorted PBMCs, sampled 1.3 years after starting antiretroviral therapy. Receptors originate from a woman aged 18-35 years with HIV. CDR3s include the opening cysteine and the closing phenylalanine or tryptophan.

v_gene	CDR3aa
TRBV19	CASSAWGRGVNGELFF
TRBV6-6	CASSYPDTNTEAFF
TRBV7-2	CASSLREQTQYF
TRBV18	CASSPTGYTYEQYF
TRBV19	CASSIDPSGLVNYGYTF
TRBV5-4	CASSLGAGGFTEAFF
TRBV7-3	CASSLRDSTFDEQFF
TRBV9	CASSVGVETGGNTIYF
TRBV7-9	CAGANEKLFF
TRBV5-1	CASSLGSGPYEQYF
TRBV11-1	CASSLEGQGWTEAFF
TRBV5-8	CASSLELAGGMAPSNEQFF
TRBV9	CASSVGAGSPGYTF
TRBV6-5	CACRAGTGITEQYF
TRBV18	CASSPRAGARTEAFF
TRBV7-9	CASSLARPEETQYF
TRBV25-1	CASSASTYGYTF
TRBV19	CASSLQGGNSPLHF
TRBV28	CASSPITQETQYF
TRBV7-8	CASSRQDNSPLHF
TRBV19	CASSIDRGVFTEAFF
TRBV29-1	CSVLGLAANEQFF
TRBV19	CASSPPGPARRF
TRBV5-1	CASSLAPDNYEQYF
TRBV5-1	CASAEGTNTEAFF
TRBV15	CATGEGVMNTEAFF
TRBV28	CASHTVGTEAFF
TRBV4-2	CASSQEESGSYEQYF
TRBV5-8	CASSFNNRGLEKLFF
TRBV29-1	CSVGTGSEAFF
TRBV7-9	CASSLGGQVEQYF
TRBV13	CASSLRQGARNTGELFF
TRBV2	CASSAAGGPRELFF
TRBV4-1	CASKLDSGGLSGANVLTF
TRBV6-5	CASSRGGTNEKLFF
TRBV2	CASIGTGEREAFF
TRBV29-1	CSVDSNLQETQYF
TRBV27	CASRSLSTNNEQFF
TRBV14	CASSQVAGANTEAFF
TRBV4-1	CASSQGIAGVVLSTDTQYF
TRBV10-3	CAIRNYREENYGYTF
TRBV7-2	CASSLSGPNQPQHF
TRBV28	CASSRTNAPPYEQYF
TRBV7-2	CASSRSQGEGYTF
TRBV27	CASSLPRTAYRPNTGELFF
TRBV4-2	CASSGGQGNSPLHF
TRBV6-5	CASSSTSGSPRGYF
TRBV19	CASWAHEYF
TRBV6-5	CASRPPHGEAFF
TRBV6-5	CASSYLRTGTNYGYTF
TRBV29-1	CSVRTSGSLEQFF
TRBV28	CASSAPGQTSGYEQYF
TRBV30	CAWTQGTAESYGYTF
TRBV4-1	CASSTSDRAGRETQYF